This T cell receptor (beta chain) originates from a study of human T cells and chemical hapten exposure. Study-level information: Minor volume differences among pooled libraries chiefly drove per-sample TCR yield variation. Study-level findings and limits: High-frequency TCRs, those above 1 in 1000, stayed the same after DPC sensitization.

Points on this clonotype: Its antigen is not known.

V was shortened by 1 base and J by 7 bases, with 17 bases between the two germline ends. The V gene's germline CDR1 is LGHDT and CDR2 YNNKEL (reference sequence). This CDR3 has 15 residues. Time point defined: healthy volunteer bleed at 2 weeks. Before extraction, the whole blood was not fractionated, and total RNA was taken from it. TCRdb ran MiXCR on the RACE reads and lists one entry per CDR3 protein. The table includes tens of thousands of distinct CDR3 sequences, 4.3% detected once. The chain carries TRBV3-1 and TRBJ2-7; weak D call: TRBD2 (5 bases). The sample comprised whole blood. The source is a female donor in good health. Some clones in this sample may be carry-over from other donors' samples. DNA for the CDR3: TGTGCCAGCAGCCAAGTCGGAGCGGTAGGAGAAGAGCAGTACTTC. As protein: CASSQVGAVGEEQYF.